Presented here are 15 T cell receptor beta chains from one specimen sequenced in a study of identical twins. MiXCR, run by TCRdb on the 5' RACE reads, gives a single entry per CDR3 protein. This table has fewer than 250,000 distinct CDR3 sequences, roughly 9.4% appearing once. Sequencing was done on a sample of memory (CD45RO+) T cells sorted from blood. All receptors come from a woman between 18 and 29 years old in good health.

This clonotype was picked up a small number of times. Written as DNA, the CDR3 is TGCGCCAGCAGCCGCCGACTAGCGGGAGACTCCTACAATGAGCAGTTCTTC. Protein sequence: CASSRRLAGDSYNEQFF. The chain uses TRBV4-3 and TRBJ2-1; TRBD2 matches at 12 bases. V was clipped by 4 bases and J by 0 bases; unmatched bases: 4. CDR1 is LGHNA, CDR2 YSLEER, per germline. The CDR3 is 17 residues long.

This clonotype was recorded at least ten times. The chain carries TRBV5-1 and TRBJ2-1, with TRBD1 matching 9 bases. The junction had 7 bases not matched to a gene; V was cut back by 4 bases and J by 8 bases. Germline V CDR1 and CDR2: SGHRS, YFSETQ. This CDR3 is built from 14 residues. The CDR3 DNA reads as TGCGCCAGCAGCCTACAGGGGGCACGGGATGAGCAGTTCTTC. Its translation is CASSLQGARDEQFF.

The chain links TRBV20-1 to TRBJ2-3; 10 positions match TRBD2. CDR3 length: 16 amino acids. The V gene end was trimmed by 1 base and the J gene end by 5 bases; junction bases not matched to a gene: 9. Germline V CDR1 and CDR2: DFQATT, SNEGSKA (reference sequence). CDR3 in amino acids: CSARGPSGRARDTQYF. CDR3 DNA sequence: TGCAGTGCTAGAGGCCCCAGCGGGAGGGCCCGAGATACGCAGTATTTT.

This clonotype appeared a few times. The DNA for the CDR3 is TGTGCCAGCAGCTTAGTCGGACATCCGTATAGCAATCAGCCCCAGCATTTT. It is translated as CASSLVGHPYSNQPQHF. This chain uses TRBV7-2 with TRBJ1-5; D might be TRBD1 (5 bases). Trimming pared 1 base from V and 0 bases from J, leaving 13 bases between. CDR3 length: 17 residues. Germline lookup yields CDR1 SGHTA and CDR2 FQGNSA.

This clonotype was counted between two and nine times. The rearrangement uses TRBV20-1 and TRBJ1-1, with D perhaps matching TRBD1 (6 bases). Trimming removed 4 bases at V and 4 bases at J, with 13 bases between. This CDR3 has 13 amino acids. CDR1 and CDR2 (germline): DFQATT, SNEGSKA (reference sequence). The CDR3 reads CSATGDKATEAFF. In nucleotides, the CDR3 is TGCAGTGCTACAGGGGATAAGGCCACTGAAGCTTTCTTT.

The rearrangement links TRBV20-1 to TRBJ2-3, with 11 bases aligning to TRBD2. This CDR3 spans 16 amino acids. J was trimmed by 6 bases and V by 6 bases; bases with no gene match: 14. Germline V gene lookup returns CDR1 DFQATT and CDR2 SNEGSKA (reference sequence). The CDR3 reads CSASYFRSGGGDTQYF. In nucleotides, the CDR3 is TGCAGTGCCTCTTACTTTCGTAGCGGGGGGGGGGATACGCAGTATTTT.

The J gene is TRBJ2-1, the V gene TRBV13; D call uncertain. Looked up from germline, CDR1 is PRHDT and CDR2 is FYEKMQ (reference sequence). V gave up 1 base and J gave up 1 base, with 8 bases separating them. This CDR3 comprises 15 residues. The CDR3 spells CASSLVDPSYNEQFF. CDR3 nucleotides: TGTGCCAGCAGCTTAGTGGACCCTTCCTACAATGAGCAGTTCTTC.

This clonotype came up a few times. This sequence joins TRBV2 and TRBJ2-5, with no clear D. V lost 11 bases and J lost 2, with 9 bases in between. The CDR3 is 11 amino acids. Germline V gene sequence: CDR1 SNHLY, CDR2 FYNNEI. CDR3 amino acids: CADALQETQYF. CDR3 in DNA: TGTGCCGACGCTCTACAAGAGACCCAGTACTTC.

This clonotype was counted between two and nine times. This chain joins TRBV10-3 and TRBJ2-3, with a possible D match to TRBD2 (6 bases). The CDR3 runs 14 residues. The V gene's germline CDR1 is ENHRY and CDR2 SYGVKD. Trimming took off 10 bases at V and 0 bases at J, with 14 bases between the two ends. The DNA for the CDR3 is TGTGCCACCCTAAGCGGGCCTAGCACAGATACGCAGTATTTT. It encodes CATLSGPSTDTQYF.

This clonotype was counted at least ten times. The rearrangement joins TRBV11-2 to TRBJ2-1; maybe TRBD1 (6 bases). Germline V CDR1 and CDR2: SGHAT, FQNNGV. V lost 3 bases and J lost 2, with 11 bases in between. This CDR3 is built from 15 residues. In DNA, the CDR3 is TGTGCCAGCAGCTTGACAGGAGAAACCTACAATGAGCAGTTCTTC. It codes for CASSLTGETYNEQFF.

This clonotype was seen a handful of times. The J gene is TRBJ2-2, the V gene TRBV11-2; tentative D call: TRBD1 (5 bases). The CDR3 consists of 15 residues. Trimming removed 1 base from V and 5 bases from J, with 11 bases in between. Germline V gene lookup returns CDR1 SGHAT and CDR2 FQNNGV. The DNA of the CDR3 is TGTGCCAGCAGCTTAGCCAGGAAGGGGACCGGGGAGCTGTTTTTT. Translating gives CASSLARKGTGELFF.

This clonotype was seen a few times. V is TRBV24-1 and J is TRBJ1-1, with TRBD1 identical over 7 bases. The CDR3 covers 16 residues. Unmatched junction bases numbered 5, after V lost 2 bases and J lost 0 bases. CDR1 is KGHDR and CDR2 is SFDVKD in the germline V gene. The CDR3 DNA follows: TGTGCCACCAGTGATTATCAGGGGGAGGTGAACACTGAAGCTTTCTTT. Encoded protein: CATSDYQGEVNTEAFF.

The V gene is TRBV5-4, the J gene TRBJ2-4; 8 bases map to TRBD1. V was pared by 0 bases and J by 0 bases, with 5 bases of the junction left unmatched. The germline V gene encodes CDR1 SGHNT and CDR2 YYREEE (reference sequence). This CDR3 comprises 17 residues. The CDR3 DNA reads as TGTGCCAGCAGCTTGGTAGGGACAGGCCTAGCCAAAAACATTCAGTACTTC. Protein sequence: CASSLVGTGLAKNIQYF.

This clonotype was seen many times. This chain connects TRBV12-3 or TRBV12-4 to TRBJ2-3; the D is unclear. The V gene lost 3 bases and the J gene lost 6 bases, with 10 bases spanning the gap. CDR3 length: 13 residues. CDR3 nucleotide sequence: TGTGCCAGCAGTTTGGCCGGGCCTGATACGCAGTATTTT. Translating it yields CASSLAGPDTQYF.

The V gene is TRBV7-8, the J gene TRBJ2-7, with D perhaps matching TRBD1 (6 bases). Germline CDR1 reads SGHVS; CDR2 reads FQNEAQ. V was trimmed by 5 bases and J by 3 bases, leaving 17 bases between them. The CDR3 consists of 15 residues. The DNA for the CDR3 is TGTGCCAGCAGCCAGCACAGGGCACGTTTCTACGAGCAGTACTTC. Residues: CASSQHRARFYEQYF.